This TCR beta chain originates from a study of blood T cell repertoires in COVID-19. As for the study in general: COVID-19 samples collected from the United States, Italy and Spain covered acute and convalescent phases.

Germline V CDR1 and CDR2: MNHEY, SVGEGT. The ends were cut back, 5 bases at V and 7 bases at J, with 15 bases in the middle. This CDR3 has 14 amino acids. Generated by immunoSEQ multiplex PCR, the TCRdb table keeps only in-frame clones and is missing some. The sample has around 110,000 clones, less than 85% seen once. Sample: peripheral blood. The receptor comes from a man between 25 and 39 years old with acute or convalescent COVID-19. The chain combines TRBV6-2 or TRBV6-3 with TRBJ1-5, with D perhaps matching TRBD1 (5 bases). The CDR3 spells CASSDGGPGQPQHF. The DNA for the CDR3 is TGTGCCAGCAGTGACGGGGGTCCGGGCCAGCCCCAGCATTTT.